A single sample is the source of the 20 T cell receptor beta chains below, sequenced in a study of T cell responses to AZD1222 COVID-19 vaccine. Sequencing was performed with immunoSEQ multiplex PCR; in TCRdb, only in-frame clones are kept and a portion is missing. The data show 150,000 to 200,000 clones, about nine tenths seen once. The specimen was peripheral blood, collected on day 0 of AZD1222 vaccination. Every receptor here comes from an adult in good health.

The table lists this clone with a count of one. J is TRBJ1-1 and V is TRBV5-1; D is ambiguous. Trimming took off 4 bases at V and 0 bases at J, with 7 bases between the two ends. There are 13 residues in the CDR3. CDR1 and CDR2 from the germline V gene are SGHRS and YFSETQ. The DNA for the CDR3 is TGCGCCAGCAGCCCACCTGTGAACACTGAAGCTTTCTTT. Amino acid sequence: CASSPPVNTEAFF.

As regards this clone: An end of the junction does not agree with germline; a read error may underlie this. The chain uses TRBV4-1 and TRBJ1-1; TRBD1 is a possible D gene (5 bases). The CDR3 is 11 residues long. CDR1 is MGHRA and CDR2 is YSYEKL in the germline V gene. As DNA, the CDR3 is TGCGCCAGCAGCTTTGAGGGGACGGTGATGTTT. Amino acids: CASSFEGTVMF.

This clone was seen a few times. The rearrangement uses TRBV6-6 and TRBJ1-3; D gene uncertain. The V end lost 5 bases, the J end lost 0 bases, and 23 bases lay between the germline ends. Germline CDR1 reads MNHNY; CDR2 reads SVGAGI (reference sequence). The length of the CDR3 is 19 residues. The CDR3 protein is CASSRNPWTRGDSGNTIYF. The CDR3 DNA reads as TGTGCCAGCAGTCGCAACCCATGGACTCGCGGGGACTCTGGAAACACCATATATTTT.

This clone has more than one count but fewer than ten. The chain employs TRBV21-1 and TRBJ2-7; the table's D call, TRBD2, was not checked against the DNA. TRBV21-1 is termed a pseudogene. The CDR3 has 15 amino acids. The CDR3 protein is CASSKTSGSSYEQYF. The DNA of the CDR3 is TGTGCCAGCAGCAAAACTAGCGGGAGCTCCTACGAGCAGTACTTC.

The rearrangement links TRBV6-5 to TRBJ2-1; the D gene could be TRBD1 or TRBD2 (6 bases each). Trimming left V 8 bases short and J 6 bases short, with 20 bases between. Germline V gives CDR1 MNHEY, CDR2 SVGAGI. The CDR3 has 15 amino acids. In nucleotides, the CDR3 is TGTGCCAGCTTCCCGGGGGCTAGCGCCTTCAATGAGCAGTTCTTC. It yields the protein CASFPGASAFNEQFF.

As to this clone: Other DNA sequences from this sample encode an identical CDR3 as well. This rearrangement joins TRBV7-9 to TRBJ1-2, with D unclear. The V and J ends lost 5 bases and 4 bases respectively, with 11 bases between them. This CDR3 is built from 13 residues. CDR1 is SEHNR and CDR2 is FQNEAQ in the germline V gene (reference sequence). In DNA, the CDR3 is TGTGCCAGCAGCCCTCCTGCTTCCTATGGCTACACCTTC. It codes for CASSPPASYGYTF.

The chain recombines TRBV7-2 with TRBJ1-4, with TRBD1 identical over 9 bases. From germline, CDR1 is SGHTA and CDR2 FQGNSA. The CDR3 is 15 residues long. The J segment lost 8 bases and the V segment lost 5 bases, leaving 9 bases of the junction unmatched. The CDR3 sequence is CASSGSGTGWEKLFF. CDR3 nucleotide sequence: TGTGCCAGCAGCGGCTCCGGGACAGGGTGGGAAAAACTGTTTTTT.

The V call is TRBV5-1, the J call TRBJ2-2; no reliable D call. V shed 2 bases and J shed 8 bases, with 10 bases lying between them. Germline CDR1 is SGHRS and CDR2 is YFSETQ. The CDR3 length is 13 residues. CDR3 in amino acids: CASSLNWPGELFF. CDR3 DNA: TGCGCCAGCAGCTTAAATTGGCCAGGGGAGCTGTTTTTT.

This chain joins TRBV6-5 and TRBJ2-7; 7 positions match TRBD1. CDR1 and CDR2 from the germline V gene are MNHEY and SVGAGI. J was trimmed by 3 bases and V by 7 bases; bases with no gene match: 3. There are 12 residues in the CDR3. Written as DNA, the CDR3 is TGTGCCAGCACGGACAGGCACTACGAGCAGTACTTC. This encodes CASTDRHYEQYF.

J is TRBJ2-2 and V is TRBV14; D is ambiguous. Trimming shortened V by 5 bases and J by 2 bases, and 3 bases separated the two germline ends. CDR1 SGHDN and CDR2 FVKESK come from the germline V gene. This CDR3 is 12 amino acids long. CDR3 bases: TGTGCCAGCAGCTCTAACACCGGGGAGCTGTTTTTT. It specifies CASSSNTGELFF.

V and J are TRBV2 and TRBJ1-2, with 8 bases lining up with TRBD1. Trimming removed 1 base from V and 8 bases from J; junction bases left unmatched: 6. Germline CDR1 and CDR2: SNHLY and FYNNEI. CDR3 length: 14 amino acids. CDR3 coding DNA: TGTGCCAGCAGTGAAGGGACAGGGATGGGCGGCTACACCTTC. Translating gives CASSEGTGMGGYTF.

This chain connects TRBV6-5 to TRBJ1-1; D remains ambiguous. V shed 0 bases and J shed 3 bases, with 8 bases lying between them. This CDR3 contains 14 residues. Germline V gives CDR1 MNHEY, CDR2 SVGAGI. CDR3 bases: TGTGCCAGCAGTTACTCGATTGGGCACACTGAAGCTTTCTTT. Translated, it gives CASSYSIGHTEAFF.

The chain uses TRBV19 and TRBJ1-6; D gene unclear. CDR3 length equals 14 residues. Trimming cost V 5 bases and J 8 bases, with 13 bases left between them. CDR1 LNHDA and CDR2 SQIVND come from the germline V gene (reference sequence). CDR3 DNA: TGTGCCAGTAGTGTCGCAGGCTGGGATTCACCCCTCCACTTT. Translated, it gives CASSVAGWDSPLHF.

This chain joins TRBV19 and TRBJ1-2; D uncertain. Per germline, CDR1 LNHDA and CDR2 SQIVND (reference sequence). The V end lost 5 bases, the J end lost 1 base, and 14 bases lay between the germline ends. The CDR3 loop spans 15 amino acids. CDR3 in DNA: TGTGCCAGTAGTCTCGACCCGACGGATAACTATGGCTACACCTTC. It specifies CASSLDPTDNYGYTF.

The sample holds one count of this clone. The rearrangement uses TRBV2 and TRBJ2-3, with unresolved D. This CDR3 is 15 amino acids long. Germline values: CDR1 SNHLY, CDR2 FYNNEI. V dropped 7 bases and J dropped 2 bases, with 16 bases sitting between them. The CDR3 sequence: CASTGPGIVTDTQYF. The CDR3 nucleotides are TGTGCCAGCACAGGCCCCGGTATAGTCACAGATACGCAGTATTTT. The whole variable domain, remainder taken from reference TRBV2 and TRBJ2-3, is EPEVTQTPSHQVTQMGQEVILRCVPISNHLYFYWYRQILGQKVEFLVSFYNNEISEKSEIFDDQFSVERPDGSNFTLKIRSTKLEDSAMYFCASTGPGIVTDTQYFGPGTRLTVL.

The V call is TRBV15, the J call TRBJ1-2, with a possible D match to TRBD1 (6 bases). Per the germline V gene, CDR1 is LNHNV and CDR2 is YYDKDF (reference sequence). This CDR3 spans 15 amino acids. Trimming left V 0 bases short and J 5 bases short, with 13 bases between. DNA for the CDR3: TGTGCCACCAGCAGAGAGGGGGCGGGACAATATGGCTACACCTTC. Encoded protein: CATSREGAGQYGYTF. Supplemented by reference TRBV15 and TRBJ1-2, the full variable domain reads DAMVIQNPRYQVTQFGKPVTLSCSQTLNHNVMYWYQQKSSQAPKLLFHYYDKDFNNEADTPDNFQSRRPNTSFCFLDIRSPGLGDTAMYLCATSREGAGQYGYTFGSGTRLTVV.

This clone was recorded only once. The chain couples TRBV23-1 to TRBJ1-5, with 7 bases aligning to TRBD1. TRBV23-1 is identified as an open reading frame with a role that is uncertain. V lost 2 bases and J lost 1; bases outside the gene matches: 14. CDR3 length: 19 residues. CDR3 in amino acids: CASSQPSTGKDASNQPQHF. The CDR3 bases are TGCGCCAGCAGTCAACCCTCGACAGGGAAGGACGCCAGCAATCAGCCCCAGCATTTT.

The chain is built from TRBV7-9 and TRBJ2-6; possible D gene TRBD1, 6 bases. The CDR3 runs 15 residues. CDR1 is SEHNR and CDR2 is FQNEAQ in the germline V gene (reference sequence). Deletions cut 8 bases from V and 0 bases from J, with 11 bases between. The DNA of the CDR3 is TGTGCCAGCGCCTGGGGGCTCTCTGGGGCCAACGTCCTGACTTTC. This encodes CASAWGLSGANVLTF.

This rearrangement joins TRBV7-2 to TRBJ1-5; D gene uncertain. The V end was cut by 5 bases, the J end by 2 bases, with 13 bases between. The length of the CDR3 is 15 residues. The germline V gene encodes CDR1 SGHTA and CDR2 FQGNSA. The CDR3 is CASSPDGMGNQPQHF. CDR3 DNA: TGTGCCAGCAGCCCCGACGGTATGGGCAATCAGCCCCAGCATTTT.

This rearrangement joins TRBV5-1 to TRBJ2-3; D possibly uses TRBD1 or TRBD2 (5 bases each). The germline V gene encodes CDR1 SGHRS and CDR2 YFSETQ. The length of the CDR3 is 15 residues. V was shortened by 6 bases and J by 3 bases, with 17 bases between the two germline ends. CDR3 residues: CASNRDVQATDTQYF. As DNA, the CDR3 is TGCGCCAGCAACCGGGACGTGCAAGCGACAGATACGCAGTATTTT.